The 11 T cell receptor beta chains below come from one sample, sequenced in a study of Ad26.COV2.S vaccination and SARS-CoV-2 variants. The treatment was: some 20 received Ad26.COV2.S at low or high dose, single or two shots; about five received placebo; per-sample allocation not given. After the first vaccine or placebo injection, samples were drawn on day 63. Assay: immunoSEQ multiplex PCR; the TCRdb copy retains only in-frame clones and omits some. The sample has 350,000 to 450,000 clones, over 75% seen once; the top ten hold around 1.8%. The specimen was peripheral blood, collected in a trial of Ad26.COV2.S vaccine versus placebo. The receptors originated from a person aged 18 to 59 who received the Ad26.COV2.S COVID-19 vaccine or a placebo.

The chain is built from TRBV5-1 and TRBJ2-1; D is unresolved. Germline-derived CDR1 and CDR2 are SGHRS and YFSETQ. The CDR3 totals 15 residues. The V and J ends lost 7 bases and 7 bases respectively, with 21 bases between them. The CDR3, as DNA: TGCGCCAGCTCGGACGGTGGCCCGTGGGTAAATGAGCAGTTCTTC. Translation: CASSDGGPWVNEQFF.

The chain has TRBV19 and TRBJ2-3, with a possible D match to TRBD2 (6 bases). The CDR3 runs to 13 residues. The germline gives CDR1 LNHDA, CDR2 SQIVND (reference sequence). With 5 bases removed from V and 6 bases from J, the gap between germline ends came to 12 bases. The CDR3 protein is CASSGEAWDTQYF. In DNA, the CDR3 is TGTGCCAGTAGTGGGGAGGCATGGGATACGCAGTATTTT.

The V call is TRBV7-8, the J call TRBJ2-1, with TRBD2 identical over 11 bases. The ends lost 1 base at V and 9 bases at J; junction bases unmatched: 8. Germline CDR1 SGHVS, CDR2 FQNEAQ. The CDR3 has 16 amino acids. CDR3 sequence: CASSLDSLAGAGEQFF. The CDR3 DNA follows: TGTGCCAGCAGCTTAGATTCACTAGCGGGAGCGGGTGAGCAGTTCTTC.

CDR3 sequence: CSGTTGGSGNTIYF. The CDR3, as DNA: TGCAGCGGTACTACAGGGGGCTCTGGAAACACCATATATTTT. The chain combines TRBV29-1 with TRBJ1-3, with TRBD1 matching over 8 bases. The CDR3 loop spans 14 amino acids. Germline CDR1 is SQVTM and CDR2 is ANQGSEA. V lost 7 bases to trimming and J lost 0 bases; unmatched junction nucleotides: 5.

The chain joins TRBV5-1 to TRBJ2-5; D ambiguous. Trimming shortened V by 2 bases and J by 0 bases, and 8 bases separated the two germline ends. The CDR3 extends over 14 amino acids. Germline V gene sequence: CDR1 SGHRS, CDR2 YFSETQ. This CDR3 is CASSFGRNQETQYF. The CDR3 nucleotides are TGCGCCAGCAGCTTCGGGCGGAACCAAGAGACCCAGTACTTC.

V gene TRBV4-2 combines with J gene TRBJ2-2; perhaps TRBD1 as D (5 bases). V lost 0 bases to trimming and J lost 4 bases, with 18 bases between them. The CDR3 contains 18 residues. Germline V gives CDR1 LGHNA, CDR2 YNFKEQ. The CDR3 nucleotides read TGTGCCAGCAGCCAAGATTGGGGCGGCCAGGACCTCACCGGGGAGCTGTTTTTT. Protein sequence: CASSQDWGGQDLTGELFF.

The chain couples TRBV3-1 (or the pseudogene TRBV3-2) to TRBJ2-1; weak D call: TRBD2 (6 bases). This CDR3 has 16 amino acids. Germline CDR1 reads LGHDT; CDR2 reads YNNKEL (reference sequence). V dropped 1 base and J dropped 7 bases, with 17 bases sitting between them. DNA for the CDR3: TGTGCCAGCAGCCAAGCGACGGCGGGAATTAGGAATGAGCAGTTCTTC. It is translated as CASSQATAGIRNEQFF.

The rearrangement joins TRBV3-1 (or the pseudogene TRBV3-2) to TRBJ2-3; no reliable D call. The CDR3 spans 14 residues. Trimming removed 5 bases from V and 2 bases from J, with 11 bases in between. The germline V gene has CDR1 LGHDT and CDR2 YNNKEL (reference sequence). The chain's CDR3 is CASSGRLSTDTQYF. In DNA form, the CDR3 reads TGTGCCAGCAGCGGCCGGTTGTCCACAGATACGCAGTATTTT.

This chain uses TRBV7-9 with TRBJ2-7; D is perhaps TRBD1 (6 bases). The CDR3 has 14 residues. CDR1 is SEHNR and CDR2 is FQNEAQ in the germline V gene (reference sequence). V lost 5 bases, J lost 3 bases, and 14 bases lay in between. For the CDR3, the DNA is TGTGCCAGCAGCCAGGGGCAGCCCAGCTACGAGCAGTACTTC. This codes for CASSQGQPSYEQYF.

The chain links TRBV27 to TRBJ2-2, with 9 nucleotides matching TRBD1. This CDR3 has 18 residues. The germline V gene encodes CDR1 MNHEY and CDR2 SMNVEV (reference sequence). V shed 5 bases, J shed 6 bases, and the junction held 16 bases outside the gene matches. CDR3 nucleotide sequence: TGTGCCAGCAGTATCAGGCCACTCGGGACAGGGTCTCCCGGGGAGCTGTTTTTT. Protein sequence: CASSIRPLGTGSPGELFF.

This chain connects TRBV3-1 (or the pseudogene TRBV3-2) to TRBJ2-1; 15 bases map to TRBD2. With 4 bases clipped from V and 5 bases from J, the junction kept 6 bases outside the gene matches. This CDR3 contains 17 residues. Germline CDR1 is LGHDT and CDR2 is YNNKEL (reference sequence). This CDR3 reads CASSPGLAGGHDNEQFF. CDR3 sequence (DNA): TGTGCCAGCAGCCCGGGACTAGCGGGAGGACACGACAATGAGCAGTTCTTC.